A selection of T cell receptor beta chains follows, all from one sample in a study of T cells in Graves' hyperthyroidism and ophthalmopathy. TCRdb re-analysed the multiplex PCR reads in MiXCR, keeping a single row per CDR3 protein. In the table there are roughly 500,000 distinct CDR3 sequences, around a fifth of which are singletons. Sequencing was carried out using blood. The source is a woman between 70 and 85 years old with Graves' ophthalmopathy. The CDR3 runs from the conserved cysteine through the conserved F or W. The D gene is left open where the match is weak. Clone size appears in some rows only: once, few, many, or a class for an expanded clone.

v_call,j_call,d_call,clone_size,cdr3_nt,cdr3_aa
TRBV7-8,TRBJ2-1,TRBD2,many,TGTGCCAGCAGCTTAGGTAGCGGGATCAACAATGAGCAGTTCTTC,CASSLGSGINNEQFF
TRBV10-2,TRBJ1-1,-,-,TGCGCCAGCAGTGTCAGTCGCACTAACGCTGAAGCTTTCTTT,CASSVSRTNAEAFF
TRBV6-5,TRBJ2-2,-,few,TGTGCCAGCACCCCAGCTGCGGCGGGGGAGCTGTTTTTT,CASTPAAAGELFF
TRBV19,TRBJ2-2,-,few,TGTGCCAGTAGGGTTGGAGGAAACACCGGGGAGCTGTTTTTT,CASRVGGNTGELFF
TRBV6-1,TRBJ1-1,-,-,TGTGCCAGCAGTCGTACGAGGGTCCCTGAAGCTTTCTTT,CASSRTRVPEAFF
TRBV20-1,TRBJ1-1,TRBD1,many,TGCAGTGCTACCCGGACAGGTTTGAACACTGAAGCTTTCTTT,CSATRTGLNTEAFF
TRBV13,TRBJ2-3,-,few,TGTGCCAGCAGCTCCCGTTCCCTTCCGCAGTATTTT,CASSSRSLPQYF
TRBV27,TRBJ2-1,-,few,TGTGCCAGCAGTTTAGGACAGATCACCTACGATGAGCAGTTCTTC,CASSLGQITYDEQFF
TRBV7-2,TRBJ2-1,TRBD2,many,TGTGCCAGCAGCTTAGCGGCTAGCGGGAGGTGGTACAATGAGCAGTTCTTC,CASSLAASGRWYNEQFF
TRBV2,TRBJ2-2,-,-,TGTGCCACAAAGGGTGGAGCGGTCACCGGGGAGCTGTTTTTT,CATKGGAVTGELFF
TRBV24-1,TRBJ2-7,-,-,TGTGCCACCAGTGATCCCGGCAGGGGGGTGTACGAGCAGTACTTC,CATSDPGRGVYEQYF
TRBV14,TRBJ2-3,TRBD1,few,TGTGCCAGCAGCCAAGGAGGGACAGGGGGCGCAGATACGCAGTATTTT,CASSQGGTGGADTQYF
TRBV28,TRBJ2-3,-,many,TGTGCCAGCAGTTTAATCGTGGTCACAGATACGCAGTATTTT,CASSLIVVTDTQYF
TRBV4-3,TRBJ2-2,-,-,TGCGCCAGCAGCCGAAGGCTCGAACAGGGCTCCGGGGAGCTGTTTTTT,CASSRRLEQGSGELFF
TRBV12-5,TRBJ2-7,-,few,TGTGCTAGTGGTTTGGACGGGTACGAGCAGTACTTC,CASGLDGYEQYF
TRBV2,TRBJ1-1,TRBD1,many,TGTGCCAGGTCACAGGGGGCTTCCAGGAACACTGAAGCTTTCTTT,CARSQGASRNTEAFF
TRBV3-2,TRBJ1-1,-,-,TGTGCCAGCAGCCAAGCCCGTGTTTGGAGAGAAGCTTTCTTT,CASSQARVWREAFF
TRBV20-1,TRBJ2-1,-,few,TGCAGTGCTGGCCGGGAGTTGCGTGAGCAGTTCTTC,CSAGRELREQFF
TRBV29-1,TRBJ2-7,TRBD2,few,TGCAGCGTTTCAAAAGGACTAGCGGGTACCTACGAGCAGTACTTC,CSVSKGLAGTYEQYF
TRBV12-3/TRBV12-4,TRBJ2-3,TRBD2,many,TGTGCCAGCAAGAAGAGCGGGAGGGCCGGCACAGATACGCAGTATTTT,CASKKSGRAGTDTQYF
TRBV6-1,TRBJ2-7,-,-,TGTGCCAGCAGTGGGGGGCGCGGTCCCTACGAGCAGTACTTC,CASSGGRGPYEQYF
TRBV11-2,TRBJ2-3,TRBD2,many,TGTGCCAGCAGCTTAGGACTAGCGGGAGTAGGAGATACGCAGTATTTT,CASSLGLAGVGDTQYF
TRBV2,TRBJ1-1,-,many,TGTGCCAGCAGTGAGGGGCCCCTTATGAACACTGAAGCTTTCTTT,CASSEGPLMNTEAFF
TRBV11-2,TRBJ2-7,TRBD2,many,TGTGCCAGCAGCCCGGTCGGGCTAGCGGGAGAGCAGTACTTC,CASSPVGLAGEQYF
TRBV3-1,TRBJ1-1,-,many,TGTGCCAGCAGCCAAGATGGTGGCACTGAAGCTTTCTTT,CASSQDGGTEAFF